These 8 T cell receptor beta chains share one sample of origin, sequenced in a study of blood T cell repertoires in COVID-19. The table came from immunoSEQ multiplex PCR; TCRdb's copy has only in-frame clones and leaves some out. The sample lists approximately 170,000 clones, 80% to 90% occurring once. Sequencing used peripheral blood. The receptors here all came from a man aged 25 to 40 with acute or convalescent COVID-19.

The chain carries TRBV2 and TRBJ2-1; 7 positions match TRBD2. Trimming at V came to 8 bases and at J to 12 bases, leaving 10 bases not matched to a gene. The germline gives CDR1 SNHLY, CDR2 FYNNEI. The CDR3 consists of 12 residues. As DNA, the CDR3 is TGTGCCAGCTACCAGCGGGGCGGAGGGCAGTTCTTC. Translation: CASYQRGGGQFF.

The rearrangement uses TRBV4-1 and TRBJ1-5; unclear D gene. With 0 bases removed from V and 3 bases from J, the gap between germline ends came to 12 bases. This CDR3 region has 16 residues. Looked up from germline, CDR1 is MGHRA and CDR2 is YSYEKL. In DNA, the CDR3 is TGCGCCAGCAGCCAAGATCCGGCCGGGAACAATCAGCCCCAGCATTTT. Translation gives CASSQDPAGNNQPQHF.

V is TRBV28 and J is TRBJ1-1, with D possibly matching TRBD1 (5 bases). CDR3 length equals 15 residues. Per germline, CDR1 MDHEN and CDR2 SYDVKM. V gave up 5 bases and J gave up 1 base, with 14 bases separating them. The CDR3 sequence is CASSPNFGGNTEAFF. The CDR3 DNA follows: TGTGCCAGCAGTCCCAACTTCGGGGGGAACACTGAAGCTTTCTTT. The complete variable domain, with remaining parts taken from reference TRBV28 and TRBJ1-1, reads DVKVTQSSRYLVKRTGEKVFLECVQDMDHENMFWYRQDPGLGLRLIYFSYDVKMKEKGDIPEGYSVSREKKERFSLILESASTNQTSMYLCASSPNFGGNTEAFFGQGTRLTVV.

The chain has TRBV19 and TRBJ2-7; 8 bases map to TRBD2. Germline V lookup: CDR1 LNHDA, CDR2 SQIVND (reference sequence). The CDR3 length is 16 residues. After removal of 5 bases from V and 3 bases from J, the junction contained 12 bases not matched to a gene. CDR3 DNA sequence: TGTGCCAGTAGTCACGCTGGCGGGAGGATCATCTACGAGCAGTACTTC. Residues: CASSHAGGRIIYEQYF.

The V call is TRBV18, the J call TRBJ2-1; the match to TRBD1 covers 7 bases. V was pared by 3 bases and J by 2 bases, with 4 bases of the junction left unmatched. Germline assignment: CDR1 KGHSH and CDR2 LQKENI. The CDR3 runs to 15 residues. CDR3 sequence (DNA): TGTGCCAGCTCACCCCCCGGGACAGCCTACAATGAGCAGTTCTTC. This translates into CASSPPGTAYNEQFF.

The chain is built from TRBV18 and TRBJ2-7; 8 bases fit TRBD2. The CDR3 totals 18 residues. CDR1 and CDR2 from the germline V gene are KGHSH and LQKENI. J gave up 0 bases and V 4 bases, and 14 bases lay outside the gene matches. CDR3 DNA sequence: TGTGCCAGCTCACTACTCCCCCCGGGGGGGACACTCTCCTACGAGCAGTACTTC. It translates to CASSLLPPGGTLSYEQYF.

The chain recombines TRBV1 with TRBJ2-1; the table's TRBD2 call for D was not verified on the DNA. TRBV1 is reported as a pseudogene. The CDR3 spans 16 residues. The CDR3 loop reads CTSSQRTSGRKNEQFF. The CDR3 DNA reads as TGCACCAGCAGCCAACGGACTAGCGGGAGGAAGAATGAGCAGTTCTTC.

This chain's CDR3 is CASSIRLAGVTDTQYF. Here the CDR3 DNA reads TGTGCCAGTAGTATAAGACTAGCGGGAGTAACAGATACGCAGTATTTT. The chain recombines TRBV19 with TRBJ2-3, with TRBD2 matching 12 bases. The trim removed 2 bases at V and 3 bases at J, leaving 3 bases unmatched. The CDR3 is 16 residues long. Germline-derived CDR1 and CDR2 are LNHDA and SQIVND (reference sequence).